The TCR beta chain described here comes from a study of Graves' ophthalmopathy and Graves' hyperthyroidism. V shed 1 base, J shed 6 bases, and the junction held 9 bases outside the gene matches. Looked up from germline, CDR1 is LNHNV and CDR2 is YYDKDF (reference sequence). The length of the CDR3 is 16 residues. This clonotype was seen only a few times. Amplified TCR beta CDR3 regions were obtained using RNA transcripts as template. In the first round, RT-PCR was carried out with HTBI primers, and a multiplex PCR formed the second round. In TCRdb, the multiplex PCR reads were re-called with MiXCR into one record per CDR3 protein. The table lists more than 300,000 distinct CDR3 sequences, less than 20% of them singletons.

The V gene is TRBV15, the J gene TRBJ2-7; TRBD1 matches 10 bases. Sequencing was done on a sample of peripheral blood. The sequence came from a woman in her late teens or twenties with stable Graves' hyperthyroidism. CDR3 amino acids: CATSRVYGTGEIEQYF. The DNA of the CDR3 is TGTGCCACCAGCAGAGTATATGGGACAGGGGAAATCGAGCAGTACTTC.